The 30 T cell receptor beta chains below were found in one sample sequenced in a study of shared clonotypes between healthy human individuals (TCRdb year 2020). CD8 naive samples were CD45RO-negative cells positively selected for CCR7, giving a CD45RA+CCR7+ population that excluded TemRA cells. Library preparation used the immunoSEQ multiplex PCR assay. TCRdb mirrors the immuneACCESS table, restricted to in-frame sequences. Some clones are absent from its copies; in checked studies, under half trace to an unresolved V gene, and the reason for the others is unknown. For this sample there are about 580,000 clones; roughly 98% appear just once. 0.3% of the sample belongs to the ten largest clones. Input material: naive CD8+ T cells sorted from blood. The sample's cell subset or site label is to be understood as: CD45RA+CCR7+. These receptors all stem from a man under 40 in good health.

The rearrangement uses TRBV5-6 and TRBJ2-5, with 14 positions matching TRBD2. CDR3 size: 16 residues. V lost 4 bases to trimming and J lost 4 bases; unmatched junction nucleotides: 6. Germline V gives CDR1 SGHDT, CDR2 YYEEEE. The CDR3 is CASSAGLAGVGETQYF. The CDR3 coding sequence is TGTGCCAGCAGCGCGGGACTAGCGGGAGTCGGAGAGACCCAGTACTTC.

The chain employs TRBV11-2 and TRBJ2-6, with D hard to call. Germline-derived CDR1 and CDR2 are SGHAT and FQNNGV. Between the trimmed V and J ends, which lost 0 bases and 1 base, there was a span of 16 bases. The CDR3 runs to 19 residues. The CDR3 is CASSLDFDNHYSGANVLTF. CDR3 DNA: TGTGCCAGCAGCTTAGACTTCGACAACCACTATTCTGGGGCCAACGTCCTGACTTTC.

V gene TRBV27 combines with J gene TRBJ2-3; 8 positions match TRBD2. The V gene end was trimmed by 9 bases and the J gene end by 6 bases; junction bases not matched to a gene: 11. CDR3 size: 14 residues. Per germline, CDR1 MNHEY and CDR2 SMNVEV (reference sequence). The DNA of the CDR3 is TGTGCCAGTCAGGACTCGCGGGGGGCGGATACGCAGTATTTT. Translated, it gives CASQDSRGADTQYF.

The chain joins TRBV7-3 to TRBJ2-5; 11 positions agree with TRBD1. V shed 5 bases and J 5 bases; nucleotides not matched to a gene: 10. CDR1 is SGHTA, CDR2 FQGTGA, per germline. This CDR3 spans 16 amino acids. The CDR3 here is CASSLDGTGGVETQYF. CDR3 nucleotide sequence: TGTGCCAGCAGCCTTGACGGGACAGGGGGTGTGGAGACCCAGTACTTC. Using reference TRBV7-3 and TRBJ2-5 for the parts outside the CDR3, the full variable domain is GAGVSQTPSNKVTEKGKYVELRCDPISGHTALYWYRQSLGQGPEFLIYFQGTGAADDSGLPNDRFFAVRPEGSVSTLKIQRTERGDSAVYLCASSLDGTGGVETQYFGPGTRLLVL.

The chain links TRBV7-6 to TRBJ2-5, with D unclear. CDR3 size: 15 residues. With 1 base removed from V and 0 bases from J, the gap between germline ends came to 9 bases. CDR1 is SGHVS and CDR2 is FNYEAQ in the germline V gene. The CDR3 DNA follows: TGTGCCAGCAGCTTAGAAGGAACTTACCAAGAGACCCAGTACTTC. Amino acids: CASSLEGTYQETQYF.

Here the CDR3 reads CASSGPTYEQYF. For the CDR3, the DNA is TGTGCCAGCAGTGGACCCACCTACGAGCAGTACTTC. The gene calls are TRBV7-9 and TRBJ2-7; D uncertain. The CDR3 runs 12 residues. Trimming stripped 6 bases from V and 2 bases from J, with 8 bases between. Per germline, CDR1 SEHNR and CDR2 FQNEAQ (reference sequence).

The chain couples TRBV30 to TRBJ2-6, with 7 bases identical to TRBD1. The V segment lost 4 bases and the J segment 0 bases; nucleotides outside the gene matches: 3. The CDR3 sequence is 15 residues long. From germline, CDR1 is GTSNPN and CDR2 SVGIG (reference sequence). CDR3 nucleotides: TGTGCCTGGACCTGGGACAGCTCTGGGGCCAACGTCCTGACTTTC. The encoded protein is CAWTWDSSGANVLTF. The complete variable domain, with remaining parts taken from reference TRBV30 and TRBJ2-6, reads SQTIHQWPATLVQPVGSPLSLECTVEGTSNPNLYWYRQAAGRGLQLLFYSVGIGQISSEVPQNLSASRPQDRQFILSSKKLLLSDSGFYLCAWTWDSSGANVLTFGAGSRLTVL.

The chain links TRBV14 to TRBJ1-2; D perhaps matches TRBD1 (6 bases). This CDR3 contains 16 residues. V was cut by 1 base and J by 6 bases, with 18 bases left in between. Germline loops: CDR1 SGHDN, CDR2 FVKESK. The CDR3 DNA reads TGTGCCAGCAGCCAAGTTCGGGGGCGCGTCGGAGATGGCTACACCTTC. Its protein is CASSQVRGRVGDGYTF.

This clone was counted a single time. This chain links TRBV7-9 with TRBJ2-1, with 9 bases aligning to TRBD1. J gave up 6 bases and V 6 bases, and 9 bases lay outside the gene matches. CDR3 length: 15 amino acids. From germline, CDR1 is SEHNR and CDR2 FQNEAQ (reference sequence). The CDR3 bases are TGTGCCAGCAGTTGGCCGGGACAGGGCACCAATGAGCAGTTCTTC. Translation gives CASSWPGQGTNEQFF.

The genes are TRBV4-2 and TRBJ2-2; D is unresolved. Trimming took off 2 bases at V and 3 bases at J, with 4 bases between the two ends. CDR1 is LGHNA, CDR2 YNFKEQ, per germline. The CDR3 consists of 13 residues. Written as DNA, the CDR3 is TGTGCCAGCAGCCAACTGGACACCGGGGAGCTGTTTTTT. Protein: CASSQLDTGELFF.

CDR3 protein: CASSSRGDNEQFF. CDR3 sequence (DNA): TGTGCCAGCAGCTCCCGGGGTGACAATGAGCAGTTCTTC. This sequence joins TRBV7-2 and TRBJ2-1; D is possibly TRBD2 (5 bases). The length of the CDR3 is 13 residues. Germline-derived CDR1 and CDR2 are SGHTA and FQGNSA. With 4 bases removed from V and 5 bases from J, the gap between germline ends came to 9 bases.

V gene TRBV5-6 combines with J gene TRBJ2-3, with D possibly being TRBD2 (6 bases). Germline CDR1 reads SGHDT; CDR2 reads YYEEEE. This CDR3 contains 16 residues. The V end was cut by 5 bases, the J end by 2 bases, with 18 bases between. CDR3 region: CASSYPRDFITDTQYF. The CDR3 nucleotides read TGTGCCAGCAGTTACCCCCGGGACTTTATCACAGATACGCAGTATTTT.

The V and J genes are TRBV7-9 and TRBJ1-4; D uncertain. V shed 5 bases and J shed 0 bases, with 7 bases lying between them. The CDR3 totals 14 residues. Per germline, CDR1 SEHNR and CDR2 FQNEAQ (reference sequence). The CDR3 loop is CASSPGTTNEKLFF. The DNA of the CDR3 is TGTGCCAGCAGCCCCGGGACAACTAATGAAAAACTGTTTTTT.

This sequence joins TRBV27 and TRBJ2-1; 7 bases are shared with TRBD2. The V segment lost 5 bases and the J segment 4 bases; nucleotides outside the gene matches: 8. CDR1 and CDR2 (germline): MNHEY, SMNVEV (reference sequence). The CDR3 loop spans 15 amino acids. The CDR3 sequence: CASSHAAGSYNEQFF. CDR3 DNA sequence: TGTGCCAGCAGTCATGCAGCGGGATCGTACAATGAGCAGTTCTTC.

The genes are TRBV25-1 and TRBJ1-1; D is undetermined. CDR1 is MGHDK, CDR2 SYGVNS, per germline. The germline V and J ends were trimmed by 4 bases and 2 bases, with 14 bases remaining between them. The CDR3 has 15 amino acids. The CDR3 bases are TGTGCCAGCAGTGCTTCACTCGGTTCAAACACTGAAGCTTTCTTT. The encoded protein is CASSASLGSNTEAFF.

This chain connects TRBV27 to TRBJ2-1; D remains ambiguous. V was cut by 7 bases and J by 10 bases, with 11 bases left in between. The CDR3 is 11 residues long. CDR1 MNHEY and CDR2 SMNVEV come from the germline V gene (reference sequence). The CDR3 loop reads CASMAGYEQFF. The CDR3 coding sequence is TGTGCCAGCATGGCTGGTTACGAGCAGTTCTTC.

The genes are TRBV7-9 and TRBJ2-1; 9 bases fit TRBD1. The V gene's germline CDR1 is SEHNR and CDR2 FQNEAQ (reference sequence). This CDR3 region has 15 residues. Germline trimming cut 4 bases from V and 2 bases from J; bases unmatched to any gene: 3. The CDR3 spells CASSYRDRAYNEQFF. In DNA, the CDR3 is TGTGCCAGCAGCTACCGGGACAGGGCCTACAATGAGCAGTTCTTC. Supplemented by reference TRBV7-9 and TRBJ2-1, the full variable domain reads DTGVSQNPRHKITKRGQNVTFRCDPISEHNRLYWYRQTLGQGPEFLTYFQNEAQLEKSRLLSDRFSAERPKGSFSTLEIQRTEQGDSAMYLCASSYRDRAYNEQFFGPGTRLTVL.

This clone appeared a single time. The rearrangement joins TRBV5-8 to TRBJ2-7; TRBD2 matches at 9 bases. The germline V gene has CDR1 SGHTS and CDR2 YDEGEE. This CDR3 comprises 17 residues. V shed 4 bases, J shed 5 bases, and the junction held 16 bases outside the gene matches. The CDR3, as DNA: TGTGCCAGCAGCGAGAGGGAAATTAGCGGGAGAATGGACGAGCAGTACTTC. It yields the protein CASSEREISGRMDEQYF. The full variable domain, in which reference TRBV5-8 and TRBJ2-7 provide the parts outside the CDR3, is EAGVTQSPTHLIKTRGQQATLRCSPISGHTSVYWYQQALGLGLQFLLWYDEGEERNRGNFPPRFSGRQFPNYSSELNVNALELEDSALYLCASSEREISGRMDEQYFGPGTRLTVT.

The chain recombines TRBV4-3 with TRBJ2-7; D could derive from TRBD1 or TRBD2 (6 bases each). The V gene lost 4 bases and the J gene lost 3 bases, with 13 bases spanning the gap. Looked up from germline, CDR1 is LGHNA and CDR2 is YSLEER. The CDR3 spans 14 residues. The CDR3 DNA reads TGCGCCAGCAGCCTGGGGGCGGGAAACTACGAGCAGTACTTC. It translates to CASSLGAGNYEQYF.

The chain has TRBV9 and TRBJ2-7; D perhaps matches TRBD1 (6 bases). This CDR3 has 14 amino acids. Trimming left V 3 bases short and J 0 bases short, with 10 bases between. CDR1 is SGDLS, CDR2 YYNGEE, per germline. As DNA, the CDR3 is TGTGCCAGCAGCGAGGGGGACACCTCCTACGAGCAGTACTTC. Translation gives CASSEGDTSYEQYF.

The genes are TRBV19 and TRBJ2-1; 9 bases map to TRBD1. The germline gives CDR1 LNHDA, CDR2 SQIVND (reference sequence). CDR3 length: 13 residues. V shed 9 bases and J 4 bases; nucleotides not matched to a gene: 4. CDR3 residues: CASRDRAYNEQFF. The CDR3 DNA sequence: TGTGCCAGCCGGGACAGGGCTTACAATGAGCAGTTCTTC. The full variable domain, in which reference TRBV19 and TRBJ2-1 provide the parts outside the CDR3, is DGGITQSPKYLFRKEGQNVTLSCEQNLNHDAMYWYRQDPGQGLRLIYYSQIVNDFQKGDIAEGYSVSREKKESFPLTVTSAQKNPTAFYLCASRDRAYNEQFFGPGTRLTVL.

Turning to this clone: The sample carries other DNA sequences with the same CDR3. The chain couples TRBV9 to TRBJ1-1, with D maybe TRBD1 (5 bases). This CDR3 is 14 amino acids long. CDR1 is SGDLS, CDR2 YYNGEE, per germline. Trimming left V 0 bases short and J 4 bases short, with 10 bases between. The DNA for the CDR3 is TGTGCCAGCAGCGTAGCCGGGGGGAGCACTGAAGCTTTCTTT. Translation gives CASSVAGGSTEAFF.

The V gene is TRBV11-2, the J gene TRBJ2-7; 12 nucleotides agree with TRBD2. The trim removed 5 bases at V and 3 bases at J, leaving 5 bases unmatched. Germline assignment: CDR1 SGHAT and CDR2 FQNNGV. The CDR3 contains 15 residues. This chain's CDR3 is CASSRTSGTFYEQYF. CDR3 nucleotides: TGTGCCAGCAGCCGGACTAGCGGGACATTCTACGAGCAGTACTTC.

This clone is a singleton in its sample. The chain links TRBV27 to TRBJ2-7; 11 bases are a match to TRBD2. The germline gives CDR1 MNHEY, CDR2 SMNVEV (reference sequence). This CDR3 has 15 residues. V lost 5 bases and J lost 3; bases outside the gene matches: 6. The CDR3 region has the DNA TGTGCCAGCAGTCCTCCTAGCGGGAGGTTCTACGAGCAGTACTTC. Its protein product is CASSPPSGRFYEQYF.

This rearrangement joins TRBV11-2 to TRBJ2-1; D unclear. Germline-derived CDR1 and CDR2 are SGHAT and FQNNGV. The CDR3 runs 15 residues. V shed 1 base and J shed 8 bases, with 15 bases lying between them. CDR3 in amino acids: CASSLVFRFIDEQFF. The DNA for the CDR3 is TGTGCCAGCAGCTTAGTTTTTAGGTTTATTGATGAGCAGTTCTTC.

The chain is built from TRBV7-9 and TRBJ2-1; perhaps TRBD1 as D (5 bases). The V end lost 1 base, the J end lost 5 bases, and 21 bases lay between the germline ends. CDR1 and CDR2 from the germline V gene are SEHNR and FQNEAQ (reference sequence). The length of the CDR3 is 18 residues. The CDR3 sequence is CASSLVVAWGGTHNEQFF. The CDR3, as DNA: TGTGCCAGCAGCTTAGTAGTGGCATGGGGCGGTACTCACAATGAGCAGTTCTTC.

CDR3 bases: TGTGCCAGCAGCAACCTTGAATTGGGACAGGGCCACACAGATACGCAGTATTTT. Its translation is CASSNLELGQGHTDTQYF. The V and J genes are TRBV14 and TRBJ2-3; 9 bases fit TRBD1. This CDR3 region has 18 residues. Germline CDR1 is SGHDN and CDR2 is FVKESK. Trimming cost V 5 bases and J 2 bases; bases outside gene matches: 14.

The chain has TRBV7-9 and TRBJ2-2, with unresolved D. The CDR3 runs 14 residues. Germline-derived CDR1 and CDR2 are SEHNR and FQNEAQ (reference sequence). V was pared by 8 bases and J by 0 bases, with 10 bases between. DNA of the CDR3: TGTGCCAGCCGCAGAACAACGAACACCGGGGAGCTGTTTTTT. Its translation: CASRRTTNTGELFF.

V and J are TRBV4-1 and TRBJ2-7; the D gene is possibly TRBD2 (5 bases). Trimming took off 3 bases at V and 5 bases at J, with 14 bases between the two ends. Germline V CDR1 and CDR2: MGHRA, YSYEKL. The CDR3 runs to 14 residues. This CDR3 is CASSQTLAGNEQYF. CDR3 coding DNA: TGCGCCAGCAGCCAGACCCTTGCGGGTAACGAGCAGTACTTC.

The chain recombines TRBV6-6 with TRBJ2-1, with D possibly being TRBD1 or TRBD2 (5 bases each). V was pared by 0 bases and J by 7 bases, with 13 bases between. The germline gives CDR1 MNHNY, CDR2 SVGAGI (reference sequence). CDR3 length equals 15 residues. The CDR3 DNA is TGTGCCAGCAGTTACTCCGTGGGGGACGATAATGAGCAGTTCTTC. It translates to CASSYSVGDDNEQFF.